Listed below are T cell receptor beta chains from one sample, sequenced in a study of cytomegalovirus exposure and HLA in healthy donors. The assay was immunoSEQ multiplex PCR, and TCRdb's table has in-frame clones only and misses some. The sample holds 260,000 or so clones, roughly 90% seen once. The sample taken for sequencing was PBMCs. Receptor source: a woman in her late teens or twenties in good health and CMV-seronegative. Each CDR3 is given without its conserved first and last residue.

v_call	cdr3_length	j_call	cdr3_aa
TRBV10-3	10	TRBJ2-7	AIRREQSEQY
TRBV25-1	13	TRBJ2-3	ASSPGLAGLDTQY
TRBV28	12	TRBJ2-7	ASRTSTILNEQY
TRBV7-2	12	TRBJ2-7	ASSFGLGVYEQY
TRBV7-8	13	TRBJ1-5	ASSLSMDSRQPQH
TRBV6-5	13	TRBJ1-5	ASSPRTGGNQPQH
TRBV28	15	TRBJ2-2	ASNLGGVETSTGELF
TRBV7-2	14	TRBJ2-5	ASSNRHRVPGETQY
TRBV2	14	TRBJ2-3	ASSPGLAPSTDTQY
TRBV28	11	TRBJ1-1	ASSSTVRDEAF
TRBV27	11	TRBJ2-1	ASSRRGRDEQF
TRBV6-1	11	TRBJ2-5	ASSPGGRETQY
TRBV28	13	TRBJ2-7	ASSSAQGGAYEQY
TRBV6-1	13	TRBJ1-4	ASTREEGGGEKLF
TRBV14	12	TRBJ2-1	ASSPLAHYHEQF
TRBV19	8	TRBJ1-1	ASKNTEAF
TRBV2	10	TRBJ2-5	ASIRDQETQY
TRBV6-5	13	TRBJ1-1	ASTGQGIMNTEAF
TRBV2	11	TRBJ2-1	ASQWRAKDEQF
TRBV27	13	TRBJ2-7	ASSLKGTSSYEQY
TRBV5-4	14	TRBJ2-2	AGRSGTRTEGGELF
TRBV4-3	13	TRBJ2-3	ASSPGQGSPDTQY
TRBV27	12	TRBJ1-4	ASSRGGANEKLF
TRBV27	14	TRBJ1-5	ASMIAGTGFNQPQH
TRBV10-3	12	TRBJ1-1	AISSGSMNTEAF
TRBV13	13	TRBJ2-7	ASSSAGTGTYEQY
TRBV9	13	TRBJ2-1	ASSVWLAGGSEQF
TRBV7-3	11	TRBJ1-6	ASSYLQGSPLH